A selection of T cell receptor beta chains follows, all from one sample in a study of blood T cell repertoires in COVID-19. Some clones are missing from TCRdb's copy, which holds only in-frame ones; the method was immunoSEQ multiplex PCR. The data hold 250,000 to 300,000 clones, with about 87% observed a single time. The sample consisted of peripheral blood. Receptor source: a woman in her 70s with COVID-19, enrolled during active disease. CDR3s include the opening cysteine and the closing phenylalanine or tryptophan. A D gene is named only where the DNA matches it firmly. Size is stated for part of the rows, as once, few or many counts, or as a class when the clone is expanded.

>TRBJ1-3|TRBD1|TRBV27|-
TGTGCCAGCAGACCAGACAGGGGAAGGAACACCATATATTTT
CASRPDRGRNTIYF
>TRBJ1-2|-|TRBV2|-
TGTGCCAGTACTCCAAACATAGCTGGGTGGGGCTACACCTTC
CASTPNIAGWGYTF
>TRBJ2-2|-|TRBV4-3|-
TGCGCCAGCAGCCAAGATACGGGGGTTTGGTCGGCCGGGGAGCTGTTTTTT
CASSQDTGVWSAGELFF
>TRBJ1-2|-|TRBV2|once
TGTGCCAGCACCCGGGGGGGGTATGGCTACACCTTC
CASTRGGYGYTF
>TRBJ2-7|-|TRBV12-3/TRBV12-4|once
TGTGCCAGCACCTTGCGTCGGGGGTACGAGCAGTACTTC
CASTLRRGYEQYF
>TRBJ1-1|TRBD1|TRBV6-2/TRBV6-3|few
TGTGCCAGCAGTTACTCGACAGGGTTACGCACTGAAGCTTTCTTT
CASSYSTGLRTEAFF
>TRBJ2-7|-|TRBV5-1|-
TGCGCCAGCAGCGTTACAGGGGAGGTCTACGAGCAGTACTTC
CASSVTGEVYEQYF
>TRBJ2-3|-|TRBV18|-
TGTGCCAGCTCACCATCCCCGACAAGGGATACGCAGTATTTT
CASSPSPTRDTQYF
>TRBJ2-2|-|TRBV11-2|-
TGTGCCAGCAGGCAGTACACCGGGGAGCTGTTTTTT
CASRQYTGELFF
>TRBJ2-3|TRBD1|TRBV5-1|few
TGCGCCAGCAGCCTGGACAGGACGAGCACAGATACGCAGTATTTT
CASSLDRTSTDTQYF
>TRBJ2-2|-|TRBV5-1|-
TGCGCCAGCAGCCTGACAGCGGGGAACACCGGGGAGCTGTTTTTT
CASSLTAGNTGELFF
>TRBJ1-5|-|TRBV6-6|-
TGTGCCAGCATTGCGGGTCTCCATCAGCCCCAGCATTTT
CASIAGLHQPQHF
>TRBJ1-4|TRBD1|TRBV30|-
TGTGCCAGCCCCGGGACAGCTAATGAAAAACTGTTTTTT
CASPGTANEKLFF
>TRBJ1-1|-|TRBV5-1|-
TGCGCCAGCAGCTTGGACAGGGTGAACACTGAAGCTTTCTTT
CASSLDRVNTEAFF
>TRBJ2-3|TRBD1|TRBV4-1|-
TGCGCCAGCAGCGCGAGGGGACAGGAAAACACAGATACGCAGTATTTT
CASSARGQENTDTQYF
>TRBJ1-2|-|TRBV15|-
TGTGCCACCAGTCGAGGGCAGGGGACCCGGGGCTACACCTTC
CATSRGQGTRGYTF
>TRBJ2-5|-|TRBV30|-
TGTGCCTGGAGTGTACACGTTTCCCGAGAGACCCAGTACTTC
CAWSVHVSRETQYF
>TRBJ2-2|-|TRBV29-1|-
TGCAGCGTTGCGTCAGGTAGCGGGGAGCTGTTTTTT
CSVASGSGELFF
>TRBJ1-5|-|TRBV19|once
TGTGCCAGTAGTATAGAGGACTATAGCAATCAGCCCCAGCATTTT
CASSIEDYSNQPQHF
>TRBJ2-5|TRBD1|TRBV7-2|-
TGTGCCAGCAGCTCTCGACAGGGGAGAGAGACCCAGTACTTC
CASSSRQGRETQYF
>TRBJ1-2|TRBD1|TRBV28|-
TGTGCCAGCAGGCCGACAGGGGATCACGGCTACACCTTC
CASRPTGDHGYTF
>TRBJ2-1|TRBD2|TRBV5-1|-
TGCGCCAGCAGCTTGGGGGGGACTAGCGGGAGTGGCGGTGAGCAGTTCTTC
CASSLGGTSGSGGEQFF
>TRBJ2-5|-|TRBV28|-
TGTGCCAGCAGTGCCACTAGAATCGGGGAGACCCAGTACTTC
CASSATRIGETQYF
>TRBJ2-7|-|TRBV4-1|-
TGCGCCAGCAGCCAGCCTAATAGACAGGTCTACGAGCAGTACTTC
CASSQPNRQVYEQYF
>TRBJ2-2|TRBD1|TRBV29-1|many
TGCAGCGCTAGGACAGGGGAATCAACCGGGGAGCTGTTTTTT
CSARTGESTGELFF
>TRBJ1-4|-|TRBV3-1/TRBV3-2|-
TGTGCCAGCAGCCAAGGAGGGCAGGGGAGTGAAAAACTGTTTTTT
CASSQGGQGSEKLFF
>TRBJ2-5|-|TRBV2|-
TGTGCCAGCAGGGACGACAGACAAGAGACCCAGTACTTC
CASRDDRQETQYF
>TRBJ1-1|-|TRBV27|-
TGTGCCAGCAGTTTAAGGGCGCGGGGCACTGAAGCTTTCTTT
CASSLRARGTEAFF
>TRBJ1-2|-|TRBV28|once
TGTGCCAGCAGTTTGGATTGGGGGGTTAGCTACACCTTC
CASSLDWGVSYTF
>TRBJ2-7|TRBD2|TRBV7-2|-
TGTGCCAGCAGCACGGGACTAGCCAGCTCCTACGAGCAGTACTTC
CASSTGLASSYEQYF